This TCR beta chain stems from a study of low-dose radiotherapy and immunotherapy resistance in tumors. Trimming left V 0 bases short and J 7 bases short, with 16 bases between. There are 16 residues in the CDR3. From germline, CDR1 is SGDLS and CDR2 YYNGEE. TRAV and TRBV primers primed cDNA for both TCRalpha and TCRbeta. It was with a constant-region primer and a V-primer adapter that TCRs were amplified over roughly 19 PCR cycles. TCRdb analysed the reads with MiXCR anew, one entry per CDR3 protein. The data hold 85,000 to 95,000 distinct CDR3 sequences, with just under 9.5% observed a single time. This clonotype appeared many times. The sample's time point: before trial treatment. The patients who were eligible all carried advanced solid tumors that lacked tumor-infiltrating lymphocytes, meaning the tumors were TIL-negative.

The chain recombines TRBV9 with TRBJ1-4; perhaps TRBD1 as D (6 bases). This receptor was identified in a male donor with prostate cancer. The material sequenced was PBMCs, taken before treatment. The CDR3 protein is CASSVGPDRNIEKLFF. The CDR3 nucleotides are TGTGCCAGCAGCGTAGGACCAGACAGGAACATTGAAAAACTGTTTTTT.